The rows below give T cell receptor beta chains drawn from one sample of a study of blood T cell repertoires in COVID-19. Produced via immunoSEQ multiplex PCR; TCRdb's table is partial and in-frame only. The sample includes around 99,000 clones, about 93% seen only once; the top ten take less than 1.5%. The specimen was peripheral blood. These TCRs come from a young woman with acute or convalescent COVID-19. Each CDR3 is given with its conserved first and last residue. The order of the fields is clone size, V gene, D gene, J gene, CDR3 DNA, CDR3 protein. A D gene is named only where the DNA matches it firmly. The size of a clone is reported for some rows only, either as once, few or many, or as a class for expanded clones.

clone_size: .; v_call: TRBV4-2; d_call: .; j_call: TRBJ2-7; cdr3_nt: TGTGCCAGCAGCCAAGATCCTGCGGGACAGATCTCCTACGAGCAGTACTTC; cdr3_aa: CASSQDPAGQISYEQYF
clone_size: .; v_call: TRBV7-2; d_call: .; j_call: TRBJ1-5; cdr3_nt: TGTGCCAGCAGCTTAGCGCTGGCCCAGCCCCAGCATTTT; cdr3_aa: CASSLALAQPQHF
clone_size: .; v_call: TRBV5-1; d_call: TRBD1; j_call: TRBJ1-3; cdr3_nt: TGCGCCAGCAGCCCCCAGACAGGGGGCTCCGGAAACACCATATATTTT; cdr3_aa: CASSPQTGGSGNTIYF
clone_size: .; v_call: TRBV28; d_call: .; j_call: TRBJ2-7; cdr3_nt: TGTGCCAGCATCAATACAGGCGTGCAGTACTTC; cdr3_aa: CASINTGVQYF
clone_size: .; v_call: TRBV5-1; d_call: .; j_call: TRBJ1-5; cdr3_nt: TGCGCCAGCAGCTTGGCGGGGAATCAGCCCCAGCATTTT; cdr3_aa: CASSLAGNQPQHF
clone_size: .; v_call: TRBV19; d_call: .; j_call: TRBJ1-5; cdr3_nt: TGTGCCACACAAAGGGGGTTCAATCAGCCCCAGCATTTT; cdr3_aa: CATQRGFNQPQHF
clone_size: .; v_call: TRBV4-1; d_call: .; j_call: TRBJ1-5; cdr3_nt: TGCGCCAGCAGCCAGGCCAGGGAAAACAGCTTTGGCAATCAGCCCCAGCATTTT; cdr3_aa: CASSQARENSFGNQPQHF
clone_size: .; v_call: TRBV27; d_call: TRBD1; j_call: TRBJ1-1; cdr3_nt: TGTGCCAGCAGACAGGACAGGTTCACTGAAGCTTTCTTT; cdr3_aa: CASRQDRFTEAFF
clone_size: .; v_call: TRBV29-1; d_call: TRBD1; j_call: TRBJ1-3; cdr3_nt: TGCAGCGTATACCGGGACAGGGGAGGAAACACCATATATTTT; cdr3_aa: CSVYRDRGGNTIYF
clone_size: .; v_call: TRBV4-3; d_call: .; j_call: TRBJ2-2; cdr3_nt: TGCGCCAGCAGCCAGGGGAGGACAGGCACCGGGGAGCTGTTTTTT; cdr3_aa: CASSQGRTGTGELFF
clone_size: .; v_call: TRBV7-8; d_call: .; j_call: TRBJ1-2; cdr3_nt: TGTGCCAGCAGCCCCCGGCGGGGCCGAGGGTATGGCTACACCTTC; cdr3_aa: CASSPRRGRGYGYTF
clone_size: .; v_call: TRBV5-8; d_call: TRBD1; j_call: TRBJ1-1; cdr3_nt: TGTGCCAGCAGCTTGGACCCGACAGGGATTCGGACTGAAGCTTTCTTT; cdr3_aa: CASSLDPTGIRTEAFF
clone_size: .; v_call: TRBV11-2; d_call: TRBD1; j_call: TRBJ2-5; cdr3_nt: TGTGCCAGCAGCTCTATGACAGGGCTGGGGACCCAGTACTTC; cdr3_aa: CASSSMTGLGTQYF
clone_size: .; v_call: TRBV18; d_call: TRBD2; j_call: TRBJ2-5; cdr3_nt: TGTGCCAGCTCACCGGGACTAGCGGTAACGGGGGGGACCCAGTACTTC; cdr3_aa: CASSPGLAVTGGTQYF
clone_size: .; v_call: TRBV6-6; d_call: TRBD2; j_call: TRBJ2-7; cdr3_nt: TGTGCCAGCAGTCGAGGGACTAGCGGATTTGACTACGAGCAGTACTTC; cdr3_aa: CASSRGTSGFDYEQYF
clone_size: few; v_call: TRBV6-2/TRBV6-3; d_call: TRBD1; j_call: TRBJ2-1; cdr3_nt: TGTGCCAGCAGTTACCAAGCTCCGATAGGGGGCCGGATCGATGAGCAGTTCTTC; cdr3_aa: CASSYQAPIGGRIDEQFF
clone_size: .; v_call: TRBV7-8; d_call: .; j_call: TRBJ1-3; cdr3_nt: TGTGCCAGCAGCTTAGAGGCCAGGGGAAACACCATATATTTT; cdr3_aa: CASSLEARGNTIYF
clone_size: once; v_call: TRBV19; d_call: .; j_call: TRBJ1-2; cdr3_nt: TGTGCCAGTAGTATGAGGAGTATAAACTATGGCTACACCTTC; cdr3_aa: CASSMRSINYGYTF
clone_size: .; v_call: TRBV5-1; d_call: TRBD2; j_call: TRBJ2-3; cdr3_nt: TGCGCCAGCAGCCTGTCGACTAGCGGGGGGGCCGGTGGCACAGATACGCAGTATTTT; cdr3_aa: CASSLSTSGGAGGTDTQYF
clone_size: .; v_call: TRBV2; d_call: .; j_call: TRBJ1-5; cdr3_nt: TGTGCCAGCAGTGTAGGAGGCGGTGCGCCCCAGCATTTT; cdr3_aa: CASSVGGGAPQHF
clone_size: .; v_call: TRBV15; d_call: TRBD1; j_call: TRBJ1-1; cdr3_nt: TGTGCCACCAGCAGACGACAGGGGGGGATTGAAGCTTTCTTT; cdr3_aa: CATSRRQGGIEAFF
clone_size: few; v_call: TRBV11-3; d_call: TRBD1; j_call: TRBJ2-7; cdr3_nt: TGTGCCAGCAGTTCCGGGACAGGGACCTACGAGCAGTACTTC; cdr3_aa: CASSSGTGTYEQYF
clone_size: .; v_call: TRBV7-3; d_call: .; j_call: TRBJ1-3; cdr3_nt: TGTGCCAGCAGCACCACGGGAGGCGTCGGAAACACCATATATTTT; cdr3_aa: CASSTTGGVGNTIYF
clone_size: .; v_call: TRBV2; d_call: TRBD1; j_call: TRBJ1-5; cdr3_nt: TGTGCCATTCGGACTGGACAGGGGAACTGGGGGACCCAGCATTTT; cdr3_aa: CAIRTGQGNWGTQHF
clone_size: .; v_call: TRBV6-6; d_call: .; j_call: TRBJ1-5; cdr3_nt: TGTGCCAGCAGTTTGGTTTCCGGGAATCAGCCCCAGCATTTT; cdr3_aa: CASSLVSGNQPQHF